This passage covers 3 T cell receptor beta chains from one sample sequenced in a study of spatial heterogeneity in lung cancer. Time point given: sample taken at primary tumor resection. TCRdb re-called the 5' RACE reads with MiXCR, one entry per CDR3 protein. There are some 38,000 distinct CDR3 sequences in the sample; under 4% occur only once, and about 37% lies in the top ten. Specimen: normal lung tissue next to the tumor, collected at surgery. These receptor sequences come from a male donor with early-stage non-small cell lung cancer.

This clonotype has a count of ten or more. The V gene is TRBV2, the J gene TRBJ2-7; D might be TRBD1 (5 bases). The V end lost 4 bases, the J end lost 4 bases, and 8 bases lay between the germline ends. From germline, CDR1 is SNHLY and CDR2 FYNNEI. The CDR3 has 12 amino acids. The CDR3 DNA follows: TGTGCCAGCAGTGGAGACAGTTACGAGCAGTACTTC. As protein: CASSGDSYEQYF. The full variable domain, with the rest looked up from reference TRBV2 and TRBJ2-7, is EPEVTQTPSHQVTQMGQEVILRCVPISNHLYFYWYRQILGQKVEFLVSFYNNEISEKSEIFDDQFSVERPDGSNFTLKIRSTKLEDSAMYFCASSGDSYEQYFGPGTRLTVT.

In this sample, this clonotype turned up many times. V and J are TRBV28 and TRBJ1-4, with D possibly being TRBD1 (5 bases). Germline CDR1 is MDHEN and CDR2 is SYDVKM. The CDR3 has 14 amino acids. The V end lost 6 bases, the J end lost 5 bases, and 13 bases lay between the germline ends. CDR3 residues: CASRYPGGNEKLFF. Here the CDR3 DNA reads TGTGCCAGCAGATACCCCGGGGGAAATGAAAAACTGTTTTTT.

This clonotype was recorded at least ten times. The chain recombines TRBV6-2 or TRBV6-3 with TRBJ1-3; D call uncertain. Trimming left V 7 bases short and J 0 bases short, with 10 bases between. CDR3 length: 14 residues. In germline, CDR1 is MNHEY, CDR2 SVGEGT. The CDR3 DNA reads TGTGCCAGCACCAACCGGGGCTCTGGAAACACCATATATTTT. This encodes CASTNRGSGNTIYF.